This T cell receptor beta chain was found in a study of blood T cell repertoires in COVID-19. This CDR3 contains 18 residues. CDR1 is SGHRS, CDR2 YFSETQ, per germline. V lost 0 bases, J lost 2 bases, and 7 bases stayed unmatched. The data were produced by immunoSEQ multiplex PCR, yet TCRdb's version contains in-frame clones alone and is incomplete. The profile shows about 340,000 clones, roughly 85% of them singletons. Sequencing input: PBMCs or T cells enriched from blood (not recorded which). The rearrangement uses TRBV5-1 and TRBJ2-7, with 14 bases identical to TRBD2. This clonotype was sampled from a woman between 35 and 50 years old with acute COVID-19. CDR3 bases: TGCGCCAGCAGCTTGGAGACTAGCGGGAGGGCCAGCGCCTACGAGCAGTACTTC. The encoded protein is CASSLETSGRASAYEQYF.